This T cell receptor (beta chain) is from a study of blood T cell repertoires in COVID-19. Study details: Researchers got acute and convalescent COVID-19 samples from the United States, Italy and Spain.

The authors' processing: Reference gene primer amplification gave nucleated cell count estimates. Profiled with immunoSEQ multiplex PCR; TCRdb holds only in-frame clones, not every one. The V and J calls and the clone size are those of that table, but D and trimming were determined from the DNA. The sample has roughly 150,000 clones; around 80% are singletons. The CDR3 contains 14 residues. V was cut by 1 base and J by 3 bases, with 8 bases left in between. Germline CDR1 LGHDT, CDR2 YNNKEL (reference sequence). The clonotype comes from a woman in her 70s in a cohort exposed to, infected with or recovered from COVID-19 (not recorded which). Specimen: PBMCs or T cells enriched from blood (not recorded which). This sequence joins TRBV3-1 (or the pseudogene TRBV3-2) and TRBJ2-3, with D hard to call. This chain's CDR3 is CASSQVRLTDTQYF. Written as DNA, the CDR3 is TGTGCCAGCAGCCAAGTGCGGTTGACAGATACGCAGTATTTT.